This TCR beta chain stems from a study of T-cell memory formation after mild COVID-19. Study-level points and caveats: Largely, contracting CD4+ clones fell within CM and EM, and contracting CD8+ clones within EMRA.

After 5'RACE with constant-segment primers, TCR alpha and TCR beta cDNA libraries carrying sample barcodes and UMIs were obtained. MiXCR was run by TCRdb on the 5' RACE reads, yielding one entry per CDR3 protein. The repertoire has 380,000 or so distinct CDR3 sequences, roughly an eighth of them found once; the top ten carry 22%. A remark on this clonotype: What it binds is unknown.

Germline assignment: CDR1 SGHAT and CDR2 FQNNGV. V was shortened by 2 bases and J by 2 bases, with 14 bases between the two germline ends. The CDR3 runs to 16 residues. This sequence was found in a young man who had mild COVID-19 (a few samples of this study predate the infection). Cell type and time point are not known. J is TRBJ2-3 and V is TRBV11-2; a possible D gene is TRBD2 (6 bases). The sample consisted of PBMCs or a T cell subset sorted from them (not recorded which). The CDR3 DNA follows: TGTGCCAGCAGCTTATGGGTAGCGGACTACACAGATACGCAGTATTTT. Amino acid sequence: CASSLWVADYTDTQYF.